These 10 T cell receptor beta chains came from one sample sequenced in a study of identical twins. TCRdb reanalysed the 5' RACE reads using MiXCR and keeps one entry per CDR3 protein. The top ten clones hold more than 0.4% of a sample with about 530,000 distinct CDR3 sequences, 20% to 25% of them seen once. These sequences were also reported in another study, on yellow fever vaccine responses in identical twins.

Material: CD4+ T cells sorted from blood. All receptors derive from a woman aged 18-29 years in good health.

This clonotype was detected a few times. This sequence joins TRBV25-1 and TRBJ2-3; D is unclear. Trimming stripped 1 base from V and 5 bases from J, with 19 bases between. This CDR3 spans 17 amino acids. Germline-derived CDR1 and CDR2 are MGHDK and SYGVNS. CDR3 protein: CASSESGAPKRLDTQYF. CDR3 coding DNA: TGTGCCAGCAGTGAATCCGGAGCCCCAAAGAGATTAGATACGCAGTATTTT.

The CDR3 is CASSLELSAINEQFF. Here the CDR3 DNA reads TGCGCCAGCAGCTTGGAACTATCGGCAATCAATGAGCAGTTCTTC. The chain couples TRBV5-1 to TRBJ2-1, with D uncertain. This CDR3 region has 15 residues. Germline V gives CDR1 SGHRS, CDR2 YFSETQ. V was cut by 0 bases and J by 6 bases, with 13 bases left in between.

This clonotype was seen ten or more times. This rearrangement joins TRBV12-3 or TRBV12-4 to TRBJ2-3; a possible D gene is TRBD1 (5 bases). The V gene lost 5 bases and the J gene lost 0 bases, with 9 bases spanning the gap. There are 14 residues in the CDR3. CDR3 sequence reads: CASSGQPSTDTQYF. In DNA form, the CDR3 reads TGTGCCAGCAGTGGACAACCGAGCACAGATACGCAGTATTTT.

The V and J genes are TRBV10-3 and TRBJ1-1; D possibly corresponds to TRBD1 (6 bases). CDR1 and CDR2 (germline): ENHRY, SYGVKD. The CDR3 loop spans 12 amino acids. Trimming shortened V by 6 bases and J by 3 bases, and 8 bases separated the two germline ends. The CDR3 is CAIRRGDTEAFF. The CDR3 bases are TGTGCCATCAGAAGGGGGGACACTGAAGCTTTCTTT.

CDR3 amino acids: CASSLDAANYEQYV. The CDR3 DNA sequence: TGTGCCAGCAGCTTGGATGCAGCCAACTACGAGCAGTACGTC. V is TRBV5-5 and J is TRBJ2-7; D remains ambiguous. In germline, CDR1 is SGHKS, CDR2 YYEKEE (reference sequence). Trimming shortened V by 0 bases and J by 3 bases, and 10 bases separated the two germline ends. The CDR3 is made up of 14 amino acids.

V is TRBV10-2 and J is TRBJ1-2; possible D gene TRBD1, 6 bases. Per the germline V gene, CDR1 is WSHSY and CDR2 is SAAADI. This CDR3 has 13 residues. Trimming removed 4 bases from V and 7 bases from J, with 13 bases in between. The CDR3 loop reads CASSAGAVGGYTF. CDR3 sequence (DNA): TGCGCCAGCAGTGCAGGGGCAGTAGGTGGCTACACCTTC.

Only a few counts were recorded for this clonotype. V usage is TRBV3-1 and J usage is TRBJ1-5; tentative D call: TRBD1 (6 bases). The V gene lost 6 bases and the J gene lost 6 bases, with 12 bases spanning the gap. CDR3 size: 13 residues. CDR1 LGHDT and CDR2 YNNKEL come from the germline V gene (reference sequence). CDR3 region: CASRGGPGQPQHF. The CDR3, as DNA: TGTGCCAGCAGGGGGGGCCCGGGTCAGCCCCAGCATTTT.

V usage is TRBV20-1 and J usage is TRBJ2-7; 7 bases are a match to TRBD1. This CDR3 has 14 residues. J was trimmed by 4 bases and V by 6 bases; bases with no gene match: 12. The germline V gene encodes CDR1 DFQATT and CDR2 SNEGSKA (reference sequence). CDR3 coding DNA: TGCAGTGCCCGGAGAGGAGACAGGGCTTACGAGCAGTACTTC. It encodes CSARRGDRAYEQYF.

The chain carries TRBV28 and TRBJ2-3; 7 bases match TRBD2. Trimming cost V 11 bases and J 2 bases; bases outside gene matches: 10. The length of the CDR3 is 14 residues. CDR1 and CDR2 from the germline V gene are MDHEN and SYDVKM. CDR3 region: CAGARGGFTDTQYF. The CDR3, as DNA: TGTGCCGGAGCGCGGGGAGGGTTCACAGATACGCAGTATTTT.

V gene TRBV6-6 combines with J gene TRBJ2-7; 7 bases agree with TRBD2. The junction had 11 bases not matched to a gene; V was cut back by 9 bases and J by 6 bases. This CDR3 spans 13 amino acids. Germline CDR1 and CDR2: MNHNY and SVGAGI (reference sequence). The chain's CDR3 is CASIRGEGGEQYF. For the CDR3, the DNA is TGTGCCAGTATCCGGGGGGAAGGTGGCGAGCAGTACTTC.